The TCR beta chain described here comes from a study of T cells in Graves' hyperthyroidism and ophthalmopathy. The germline V gene encodes CDR1 LNHDA and CDR2 SQIVND (reference sequence). The CDR3 covers 16 residues. V lost 3 bases, J lost 8 bases, and 19 bases lay in between. The source material, RNA transcripts, was used to amplify TCR beta CDR3 regions. HTBI primers were employed in a first-round RT-PCR of the TCR CDR3. TCRdb re-called the multiplex PCR reads through MiXCR, storing one row per CDR3 protein. The sample carries hundreds of thousands of distinct CDR3 sequences, approximately 14% recorded once. This clonotype occurred many times.

The clonotype was recovered from a young woman with Graves' hyperthyroidism. The J gene is TRBJ2-2, the V gene TRBV19; D may be TRBD1 (5 bases). The source material was blood. CDR3 amino acids: CASSIDSHGYGGELFF. The CDR3 DNA follows: TGTGCCAGTAGTATCGACAGTCACGGATATGGGGGGGAGCTGTTTTTT. Variable domain in full (rest from reference TRBV19 and TRBJ2-2): DGGITQSPKYLFRKEGQNVTLSCEQNLNHDAMYWYRQDPGQGLRLIYYSQIVNDFQKGDIAEGYSVSREKKESFPLTVTSAQKNPTAFYLCASSIDSHGYGGELFFGEGSRLTVL.